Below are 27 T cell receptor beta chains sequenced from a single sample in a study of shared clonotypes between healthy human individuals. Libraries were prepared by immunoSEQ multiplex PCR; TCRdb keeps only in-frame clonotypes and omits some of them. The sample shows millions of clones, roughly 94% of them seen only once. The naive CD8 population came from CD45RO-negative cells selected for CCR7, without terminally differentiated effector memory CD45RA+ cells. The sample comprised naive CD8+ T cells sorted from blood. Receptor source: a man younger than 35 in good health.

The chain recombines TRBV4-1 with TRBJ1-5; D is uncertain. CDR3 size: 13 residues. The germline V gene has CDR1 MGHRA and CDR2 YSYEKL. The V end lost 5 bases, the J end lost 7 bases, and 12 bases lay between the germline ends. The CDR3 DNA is TGCGCCAGCAGCTCCCTCGACGGGCAGCCCCAGCATTTT. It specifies CASSSLDGQPQHF.

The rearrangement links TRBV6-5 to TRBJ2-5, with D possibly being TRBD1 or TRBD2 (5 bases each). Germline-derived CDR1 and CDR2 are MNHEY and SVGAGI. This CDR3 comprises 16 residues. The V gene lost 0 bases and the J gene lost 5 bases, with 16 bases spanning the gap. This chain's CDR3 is CASSYSSGWGWETQYF. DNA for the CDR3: TGTGCCAGCAGTTACTCGTCGGGTTGGGGGTGGGAGACCCAGTACTTC.

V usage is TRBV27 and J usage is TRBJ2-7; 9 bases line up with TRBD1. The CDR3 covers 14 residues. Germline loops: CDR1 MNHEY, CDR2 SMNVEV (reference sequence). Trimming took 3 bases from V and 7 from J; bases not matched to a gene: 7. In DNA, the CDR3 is TGTGCCAGCAGTTTGCGACAGGGGGAAATTGAGCAGTACTTC. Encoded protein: CASSLRQGEIEQYF.

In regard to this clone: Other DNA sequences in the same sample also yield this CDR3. The CDR3 loop is CASSQDLAGSTDTQYF. For the CDR3, the DNA is TGCGCCAGCAGCCAAGATTTGGCAGGTAGCACAGATACGCAGTATTTT. V usage is TRBV4-3 and J usage is TRBJ2-3; no clear D gene. V shed 0 bases and J shed 0 bases, with 10 bases lying between them. The length of the CDR3 is 16 residues. Germline V gene data show CDR1 as LGHNA and CDR2 as YSLEER.

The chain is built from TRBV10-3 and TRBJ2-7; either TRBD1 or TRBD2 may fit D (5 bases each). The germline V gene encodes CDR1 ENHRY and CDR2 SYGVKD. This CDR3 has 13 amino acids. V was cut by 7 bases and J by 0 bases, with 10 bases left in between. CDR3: CAITAGTSYEQYF. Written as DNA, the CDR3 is TGTGCCATCACCGCCGGGACCTCCTACGAGCAGTACTTC.

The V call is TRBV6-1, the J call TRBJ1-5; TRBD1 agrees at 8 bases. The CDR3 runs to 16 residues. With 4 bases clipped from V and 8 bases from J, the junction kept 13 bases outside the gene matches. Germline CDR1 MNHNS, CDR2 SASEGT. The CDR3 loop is CASSASGGWLVEPQHF. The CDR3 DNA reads TGTGCCAGCAGTGCGTCAGGGGGCTGGTTGGTGGAGCCCCAGCATTTT.

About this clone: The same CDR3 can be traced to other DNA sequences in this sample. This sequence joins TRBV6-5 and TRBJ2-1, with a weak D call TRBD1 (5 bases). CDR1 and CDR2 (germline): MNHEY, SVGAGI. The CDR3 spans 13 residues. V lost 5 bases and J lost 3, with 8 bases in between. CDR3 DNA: TGTGCCAGCAGTCTTGACAGCTACAATGAGCAGTTCTTC. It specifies CASSLDSYNEQFF.

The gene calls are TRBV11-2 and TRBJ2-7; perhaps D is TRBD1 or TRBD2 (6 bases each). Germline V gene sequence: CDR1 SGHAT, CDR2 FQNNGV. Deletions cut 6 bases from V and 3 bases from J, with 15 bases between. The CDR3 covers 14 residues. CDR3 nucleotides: TGTGCCAGCAGTTGGGGGGCAGTACTCTACGAGCAGTACTTC. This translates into CASSWGAVLYEQYF.

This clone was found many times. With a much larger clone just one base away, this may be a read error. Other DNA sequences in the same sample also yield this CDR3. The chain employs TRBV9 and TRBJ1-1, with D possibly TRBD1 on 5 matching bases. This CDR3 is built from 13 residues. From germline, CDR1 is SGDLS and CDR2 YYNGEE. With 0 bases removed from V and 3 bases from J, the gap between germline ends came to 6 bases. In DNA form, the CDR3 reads TGTGCCAGCAGCGTAGGGGGGGACACTGAAGCTTTCTTT. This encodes CASSVGGDTEAFF.

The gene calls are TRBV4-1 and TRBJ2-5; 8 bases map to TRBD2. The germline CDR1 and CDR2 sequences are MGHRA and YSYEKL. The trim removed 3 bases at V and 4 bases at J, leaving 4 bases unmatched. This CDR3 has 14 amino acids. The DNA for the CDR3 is TGCGCCAGCAGCCAGGGCGGGGGGACAGAGACCCAGTACTTC. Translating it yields CASSQGGGTETQYF.

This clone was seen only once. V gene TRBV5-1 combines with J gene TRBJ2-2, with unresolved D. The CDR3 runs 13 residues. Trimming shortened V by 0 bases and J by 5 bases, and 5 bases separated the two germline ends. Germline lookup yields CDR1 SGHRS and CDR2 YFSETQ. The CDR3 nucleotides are TGCGCCAGCAGCTTGGAACAGACCGGGGAGCTGTTTTTT. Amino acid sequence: CASSLEQTGELFF.

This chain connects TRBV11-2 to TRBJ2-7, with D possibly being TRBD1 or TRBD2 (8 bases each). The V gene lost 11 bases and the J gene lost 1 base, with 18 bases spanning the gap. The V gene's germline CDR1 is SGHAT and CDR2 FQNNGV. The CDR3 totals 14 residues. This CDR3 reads CASGGDRSSYEQYF. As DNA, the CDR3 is TGTGCCTCCGGGGGGGACAGGTCGTCCTACGAGCAGTACTTC.

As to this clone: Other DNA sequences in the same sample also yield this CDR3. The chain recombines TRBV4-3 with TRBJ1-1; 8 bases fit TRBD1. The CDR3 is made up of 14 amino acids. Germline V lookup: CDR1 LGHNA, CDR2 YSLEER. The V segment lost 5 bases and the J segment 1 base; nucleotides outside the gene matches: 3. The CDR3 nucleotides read TGCGCCAGCAGCTTAGACAGGGGGAACACTGAAGCTTTCTTT. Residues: CASSLDRGNTEAFF.

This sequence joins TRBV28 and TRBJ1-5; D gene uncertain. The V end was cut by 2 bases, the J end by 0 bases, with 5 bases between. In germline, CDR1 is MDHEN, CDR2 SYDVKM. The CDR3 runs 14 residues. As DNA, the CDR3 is TGTGCCAGCAGTTTAGGACCTAGCAATCAGCCCCAGCATTTT. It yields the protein CASSLGPSNQPQHF.

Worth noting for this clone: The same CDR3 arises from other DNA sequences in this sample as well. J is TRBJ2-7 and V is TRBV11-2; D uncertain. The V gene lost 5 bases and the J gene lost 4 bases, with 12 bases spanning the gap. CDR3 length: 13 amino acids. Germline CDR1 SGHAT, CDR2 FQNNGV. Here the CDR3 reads CASSLGLGYEQYF. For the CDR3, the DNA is TGTGCCAGCAGCCTGGGGTTAGGGTACGAGCAGTACTTC.

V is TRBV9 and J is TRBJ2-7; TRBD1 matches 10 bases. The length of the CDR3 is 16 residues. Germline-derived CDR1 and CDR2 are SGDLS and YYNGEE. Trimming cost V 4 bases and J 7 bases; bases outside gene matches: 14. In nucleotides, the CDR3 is TGTGCCAGCAGCCCTTCTCCGGGACAGGGGCTTTGGGAGCAGTACTTC. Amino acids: CASSPSPGQGLWEQYF.

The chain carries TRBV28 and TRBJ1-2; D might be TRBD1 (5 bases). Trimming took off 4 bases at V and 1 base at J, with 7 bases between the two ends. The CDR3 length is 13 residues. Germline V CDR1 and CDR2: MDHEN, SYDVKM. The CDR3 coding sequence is TGTGCCAGCAGTTACAGGAATAACTATGGCTACACCTTC. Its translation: CASSYRNNYGYTF.

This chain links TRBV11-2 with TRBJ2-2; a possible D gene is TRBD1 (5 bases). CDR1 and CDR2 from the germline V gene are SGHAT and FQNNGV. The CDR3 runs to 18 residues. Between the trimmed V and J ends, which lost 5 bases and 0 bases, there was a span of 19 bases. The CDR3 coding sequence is TGTGCCAGCAGCCGTGGAGATGTGGGGCATGCGAACACCGGGGAGCTGTTTTTT. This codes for CASSRGDVGHANTGELFF.

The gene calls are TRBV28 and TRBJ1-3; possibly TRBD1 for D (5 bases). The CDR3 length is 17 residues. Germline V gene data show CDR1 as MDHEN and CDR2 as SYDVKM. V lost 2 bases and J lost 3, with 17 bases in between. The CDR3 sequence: CASSLKRDAPHGNTIYF. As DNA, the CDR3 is TGTGCCAGCAGTTTAAAAAGGGACGCCCCACATGGAAACACCATATATTTT.

The DNA for the CDR3 is TGTGCCAGCAGTTTGGAAACTAGCACAGATACGCAGTATTTT. Protein: CASSLETSTDTQYF. This rearrangement joins TRBV28 to TRBJ2-3; D ambiguous. Trimming shortened V by 3 bases and J by 0 bases, and 7 bases separated the two germline ends. CDR1 MDHEN and CDR2 SYDVKM come from the germline V gene. The CDR3 covers 14 residues. Together with reference TRBV28 and TRBJ2-3, the CDR3 gives the full variable domain: DVKVTQSSRYLVKRTGEKVFLECVQDMDHENMFWYRQDPGLGLRLIYFSYDVKMKEKGDIPEGYSVSREKKERFSLILESASTNQTSMYLCASSLETSTDTQYFGPGTRLTVL.

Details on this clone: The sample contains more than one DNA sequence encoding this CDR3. CDR3 coding DNA: TGTGCCAGCAGTTACTCCACGGGGGAGTACACCGGGGAGCTGTTTTTT. It is translated as CASSYSTGEYTGELFF. The chain joins TRBV6-5 to TRBJ2-2, with D tentatively TRBD2 (6 bases). Germline CDR1 and CDR2: MNHEY and SVGAGI. Trimming removed 0 bases from V and 3 bases from J, with 11 bases in between. The CDR3 is 16 amino acids.

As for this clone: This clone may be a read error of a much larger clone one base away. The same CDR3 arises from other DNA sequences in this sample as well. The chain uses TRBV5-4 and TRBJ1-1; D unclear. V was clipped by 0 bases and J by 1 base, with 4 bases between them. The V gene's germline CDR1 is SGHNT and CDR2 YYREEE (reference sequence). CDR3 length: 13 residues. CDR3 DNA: TGTGCCAGCAGCTTGGAGGGGAACACTGAAGCTTTCTTT. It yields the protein CASSLEGNTEAFF.

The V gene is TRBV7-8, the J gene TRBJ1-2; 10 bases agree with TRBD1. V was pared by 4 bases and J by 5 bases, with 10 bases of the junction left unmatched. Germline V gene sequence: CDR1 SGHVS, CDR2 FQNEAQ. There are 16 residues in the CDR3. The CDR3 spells CASSSYGQGGIYGYTF. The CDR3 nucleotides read TGTGCCAGCAGCTCATACGGACAGGGGGGGATTTATGGCTACACCTTC.

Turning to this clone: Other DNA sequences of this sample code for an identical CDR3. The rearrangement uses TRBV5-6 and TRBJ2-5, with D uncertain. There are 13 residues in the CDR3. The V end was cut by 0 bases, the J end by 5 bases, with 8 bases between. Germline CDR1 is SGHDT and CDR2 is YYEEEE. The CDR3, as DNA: TGTGCCAGCAGCTTGGCGGGTCTTGAGACCCAGTACTTC. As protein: CASSLAGLETQYF.

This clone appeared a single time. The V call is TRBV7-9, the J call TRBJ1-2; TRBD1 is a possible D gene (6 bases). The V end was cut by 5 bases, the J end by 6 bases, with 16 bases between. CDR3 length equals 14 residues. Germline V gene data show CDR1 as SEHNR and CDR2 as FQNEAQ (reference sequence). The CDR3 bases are TGTGCCAGCAGCCCCACCTTTCAGGGGAATGGCTACACCTTC. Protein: CASSPTFQGNGYTF.

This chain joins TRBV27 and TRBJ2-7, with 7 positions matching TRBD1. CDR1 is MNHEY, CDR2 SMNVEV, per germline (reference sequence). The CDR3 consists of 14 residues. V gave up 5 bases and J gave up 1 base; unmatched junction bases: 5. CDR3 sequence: CASSPGQVSYEQYF. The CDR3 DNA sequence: TGTGCCAGCAGTCCCGGACAGGTTTCCTACGAGCAGTACTTC.

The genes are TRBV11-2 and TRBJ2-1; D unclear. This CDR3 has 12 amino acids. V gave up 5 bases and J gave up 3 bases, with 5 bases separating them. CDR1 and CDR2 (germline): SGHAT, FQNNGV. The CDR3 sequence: CASSHYYNEQFF. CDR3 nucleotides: TGTGCCAGCAGCCATTACTACAATGAGCAGTTCTTC. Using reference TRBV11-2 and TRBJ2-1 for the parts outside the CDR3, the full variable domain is EAGVAQSPRYKIIEKRQSVAFWCNPISGHATLYWYQQILGQGPKLLIQFQNNGVVDDSQLPKDRFSAERLKGVDSTLKIQPAKLEDSAVYLCASSHYYNEQFFGPGTRLTVL.